The 3 T cell receptor beta chains in this list originate from one sample, sequenced in a study of vaccination effects on CD4 cells after COVID-19. Antigen-specific CD4+ T cells were expanded (with viral peptide pools) by the ViraFEST assay ahead of sequencing. Having been cultured for less than 12 days, the cells underwent CD4+ T cell isolation. The vaccine recipients had no prior SARS-CoV-2 infection, with negative nucleocapsid antibodies. The antigens for these receptors are not known. Measured with immunoSEQ multiplex PCR; TCRdb has only the in-frame clones, and not every one. This sample has more than 40,000 clones, with 77% found just once. The sample in question was CD4+ T cells from PBMCs cultured with HCoV-NL63 spike peptides, obtained before COVID-19 vaccination. Receptors originate from a human donor who received a COVID-19 vaccine.

The gene calls are TRBV2 and TRBJ1-1; 7 bases fit TRBD1. Germline CDR1 SNHLY, CDR2 FYNNEI. V shed 6 bases and J 7 bases; nucleotides not matched to a gene: 8. This CDR3 comprises 13 residues. CDR3 DNA sequence: TGTGCCAGCAGCTGGACAGGAGACGTTGAAGCTTTCTTT. It codes for CASSWTGDVEAFF. Complete variable domain (other parts from reference TRBV2 and TRBJ1-1): EPEVTQTPSHQVTQMGQEVILRCVPISNHLYFYWYRQILGQKVEFLVSFYNNEISEKSEIFDDQFSVERPDGSNFTLKIRSTKLEDSAMYFCASSWTGDVEAFFGQGTRLTVV.

This sequence joins TRBV7-9 and TRBJ2-7; no definite D call. The CDR3 sequence is 14 residues long. The germline gives CDR1 SEHNR, CDR2 FQNEAQ (reference sequence). V was trimmed by 1 base and J by 5 bases, leaving 12 bases between them. The CDR3 DNA reads as TGTGCCAGCAGCTTAGGTGTAGGGTCCCACGAGCAGTACGTC. Its translation is CASSLGVGSHEQYV.

The rearrangement uses TRBV18 and TRBJ1-6; D uncertain. V lost 3 bases and J lost 9, with 15 bases in between. Germline assignment: CDR1 KGHSH and CDR2 LQKENI. The CDR3 is 15 residues long. The CDR3 loop reads CASSPQAGRSSPLHF. CDR3 nucleotide sequence: TGTGCCAGCTCACCTCAGGCTGGACGAAGTTCACCCCTCCACTTT.